This T cell receptor (beta chain) was captured by sequencing in a study of T cell changes during pregnancy in multiple sclerosis. Sequenced by immunoSEQ multiplex PCR; TCRdb stores in-frame clones only, minus some. The sample has around 69,000 clones; about 90% are singletons. Per germline, CDR1 SGHRS and CDR2 YFSETQ. The junction had 3 bases not matched to a gene; V was cut back by 3 bases and J by 3 bases. The CDR3 totals 15 residues. This receptor was obtained from a female donor in good health, enrolled as a control in a pregnancy study. The input for sequencing was peripheral blood, taken in the second trimester of pregnancy. V gene TRBV5-1 combines with J gene TRBJ2-1; TRBD2 agrees at 10 bases. CDR3 region: CASSSPSGGYNEQFF. CDR3 bases: TGCGCCAGCAGCTCACCTAGCGGGGGCTACAATGAGCAGTTCTTC.